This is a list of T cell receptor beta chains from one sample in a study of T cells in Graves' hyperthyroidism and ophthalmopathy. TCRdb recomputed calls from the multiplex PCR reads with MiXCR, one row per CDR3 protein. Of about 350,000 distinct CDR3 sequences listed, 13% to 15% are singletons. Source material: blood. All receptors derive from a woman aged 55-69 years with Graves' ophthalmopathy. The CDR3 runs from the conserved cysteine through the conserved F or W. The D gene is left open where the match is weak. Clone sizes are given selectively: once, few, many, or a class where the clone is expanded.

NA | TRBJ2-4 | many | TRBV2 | TGTGCCAGCGGCTATGACGATGGGACCTTAAGGGTTGCCAAAAACATTCAGTACTTC | CASGYDDGTLRVAKNIQYF
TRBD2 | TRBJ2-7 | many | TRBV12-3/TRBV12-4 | TGTGCCAGCGGGCCGAGCGGGAGTGGAGAGCAGTACTTC | CASGPSGSGEQYF
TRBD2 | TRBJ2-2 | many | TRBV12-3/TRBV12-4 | TGTGCCAGCAGTTCGTTGACTAGCGGGAAGAACACCGGGGAGCTGTTTTTT | CASSSLTSGKNTGELFF
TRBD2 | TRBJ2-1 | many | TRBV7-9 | TGTGCCAGCAGCTTACACCTGGGGACTACCCTGTTTGATGAGCAGTTCTTC | CASSLHLGTTLFDEQFF
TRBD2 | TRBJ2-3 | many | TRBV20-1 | TGCAGTGCTAGGTCTAGAGCGGGAGGAAGCACAGATACGCAGTATTTT | CSARSRAGGSTDTQYF
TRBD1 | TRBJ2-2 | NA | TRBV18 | TGTGCCAGCTCACCACCGGGTCAGGGGGAGACCACCGGGGAGCTGTTTTTT | CASSPPGQGETTGELFF
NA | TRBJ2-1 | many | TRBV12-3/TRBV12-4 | TGTGCCAGCAGTCCAACGGGGGATGAGCAGTTCTTC | CASSPTGDEQFF
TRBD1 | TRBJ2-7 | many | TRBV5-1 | TGCGCCAGCAGCTGGACAGGGAGCTCCTACGAGCAGTACTTC | CASSWTGSSYEQYF
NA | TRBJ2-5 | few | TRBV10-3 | TGTGCCATCAGTGAGTCGTCAGGGAAAAAGACCCAGTACTTC | CAISESSGKKTQYF
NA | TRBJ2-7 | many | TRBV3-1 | TGTGCCAGCAGCCTATCTCGGGGGACTGTCTACGAGCAGTACTTC | CASSLSRGTVYEQYF
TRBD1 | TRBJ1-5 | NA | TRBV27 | TGTGCCAGCAGCAACAGGGGCCTGGAGCCCCAGCATTTT | CASSNRGLEPQHF
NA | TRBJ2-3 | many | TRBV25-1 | TGTGCCAGCATCGGTTTTGCCGGGTCCGGGGGGCGCTATAGCACAGATACGCAGTATTTT | CASIGFAGSGGRYSTDTQYF
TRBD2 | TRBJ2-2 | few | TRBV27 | TGTGCCAGCAGGGCCGGGACTACGAACACCGGGGAGCTGTTTTTT | CASRAGTTNTGELFF
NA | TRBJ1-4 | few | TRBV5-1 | TGCGCCAGCAGCTTGGGGTCCGGCCAGGGGCACGAAAAACTGTTTTTT | CASSLGSGQGHEKLFF
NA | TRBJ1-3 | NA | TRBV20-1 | TGCAGTGCTCTCGTGGCCAGAGGGGTCGAAGACACCATATATTTT | CSALVARGVEDTIYF
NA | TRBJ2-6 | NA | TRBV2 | TGTGCCAGCGGGGATTCTGGGGCCAACGTCCTGACTTTC | CASGDSGANVLTF
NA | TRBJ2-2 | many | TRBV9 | TGTGCCAGCAGCGTAGCTAGGGGTACCGGGGAGCTGTTTTTT | CASSVARGTGELFF
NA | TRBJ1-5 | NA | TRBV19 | TGTGCCAGTAGTGCTCAAGCTAGGAGTCTGCCCCAGCATTTT | CASSAQARSLPQHF
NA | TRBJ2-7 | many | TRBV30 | TGTGCCTGGAGTGTAGGACTACGGAACGAGCAGTACTTC | CAWSVGLRNEQYF
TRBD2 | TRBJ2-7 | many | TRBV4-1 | TGCGCCAGCAGCCGAGGTAGCGGGATTTCCTACGAGCAGTACTTC | CASSRGSGISYEQYF
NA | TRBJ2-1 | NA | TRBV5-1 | TGCGCCAGCAGCTTGGGTCGGGAATATGAGCAGTTCTTC | CASSLGREYEQFF
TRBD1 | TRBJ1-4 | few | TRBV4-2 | TGTGCCAGCAGCCGAGAGGACAGGGGCCTTGTAGATGAAAAACTGTTTTTT | CASSREDRGLVDEKLFF
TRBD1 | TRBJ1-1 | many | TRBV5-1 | TGCGCCAGCAGCTTGGCCGACAGGGGAACTGAAGCTTTCTTT | CASSLADRGTEAFF
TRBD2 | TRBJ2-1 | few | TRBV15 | TGTGCCACCAGCAGAGAGAGGACTAGAGTTTATGAGCAGTTCTTC | CATSRERTRVYEQFF
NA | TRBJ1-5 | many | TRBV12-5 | TGTGCTAGTGGTTTGGTAGTCCGGGACCGCCGCAATCAGCCCCAGCATTTT | CASGLVVRDRRNQPQHF
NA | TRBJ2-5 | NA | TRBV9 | TGTGCCAGCAGCGTAGACCCCCTCCAAGAGACCCAGTACTTC | CASSVDPLQETQYF
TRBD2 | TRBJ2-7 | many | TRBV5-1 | TGCGCCAGCAGCCCTCTAGCGGGAGGGCCCGAGCAGTACTTC | CASSPLAGGPEQYF
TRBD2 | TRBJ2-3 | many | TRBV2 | TGTGCCAGCAGTGAAGCCGCGGGAGGCGGGACAGATACGCAGTATTTT | CASSEAAGGGTDTQYF
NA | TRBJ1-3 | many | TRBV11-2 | TGTGCCAGCAGCTGGGGGCGGTACACCATATATTTT | CASSWGRYTIYF
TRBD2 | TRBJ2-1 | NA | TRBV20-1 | TGCAGTGCTAGGTCCCTAGCGGGATATGAGCAGTTCTTC | CSARSLAGYEQFF
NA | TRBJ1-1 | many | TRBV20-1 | TGCAGTGCTTCGCGCGGAGGCATGAACACTGAAGCTTTCTTT | CSASRGGMNTEAFF
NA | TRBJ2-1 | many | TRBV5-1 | TGCGCCAGCAGCTTGGCGGGACGCCCGCTTTTGGAGCAGTTCTTC | CASSLAGRPLLEQFF
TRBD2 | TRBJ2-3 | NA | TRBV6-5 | TGTGCCAGCAGTTACTCGAAACAACTAGCGGGAGGCACAGATACGCAGTATTTT | CASSYSKQLAGGTDTQYF
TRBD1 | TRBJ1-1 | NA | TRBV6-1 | TGTGCCAGCAGAATCGACAGGGGAGCGATGAACACTGAAGCTTTCTTT | CASRIDRGAMNTEAFF
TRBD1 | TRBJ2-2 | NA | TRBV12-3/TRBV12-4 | TGTGCCAGCAGTATACGGGACAGGGCAACCGGGGAGCTGTTTTTT | CASSIRDRATGELFF
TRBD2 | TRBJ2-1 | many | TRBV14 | TGTGCCAGCAGCTCCGGGACTAGCGCATTCAATGAGCAGTTCTTC | CASSSGTSAFNEQFF
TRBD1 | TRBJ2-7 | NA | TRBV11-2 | TGCGCCAGCAGCCAACCGGGACAGGGGACCTACGAGCAGTACTTC | CASSQPGQGTYEQYF
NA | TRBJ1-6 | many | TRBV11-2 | TGTGCCAGCAGCGAGGGGGTTGGCTCACCCCTCCACTTT | CASSEGVGSPLHF
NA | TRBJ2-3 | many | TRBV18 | TGTGCCAGCTCGTACGGGACACCTGGCACAGATACGCAGTATTTT | CASSYGTPGTDTQYF
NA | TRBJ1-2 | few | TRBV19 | TGTGCCAGTAGTATGGTCGGGGCTCCGGATGGCTACACCTTC | CASSMVGAPDGYTF
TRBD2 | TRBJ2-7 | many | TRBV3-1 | TGTGCCAGCAGCCACCACGGACTAGCGGGAGGGAGCGAGCAGTACTTC | CASSHHGLAGGSEQYF
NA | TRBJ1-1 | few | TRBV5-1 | TGCGCCAGCAGCCGCTCGGGGGTGGGGAACACTGAAGCTTTCTTT | CASSRSGVGNTEAFF
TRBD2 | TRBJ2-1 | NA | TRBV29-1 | TGCAGCGTTGGTTTCGGCGGGAGCCCCTTGGATGAGCAGTTCTTC | CSVGFGGSPLDEQFF
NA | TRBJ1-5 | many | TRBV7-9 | TGTGCCAGCAGCTTCGGGACCGTCAATCAGCCCCAGCATTTT | CASSFGTVNQPQHF
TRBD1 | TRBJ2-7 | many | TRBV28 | TGTGCCAGCAGCGCGACAGGGGGCTCCTACGAGCAGTACTTC | CASSATGGSYEQYF
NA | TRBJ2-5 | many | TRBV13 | TGTGCCAGCAGCTTAGGCCTCCTGGAGACCCAGTACTTC | CASSLGLLETQYF
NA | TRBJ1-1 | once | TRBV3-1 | TGTGCCAGCAGCCAGGGGACCCACACTGAAGCTTTCTTT | CASSQGTHTEAFF
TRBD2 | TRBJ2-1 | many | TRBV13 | TGTGCCAGCAGCTTAGGGACTAGCGTTCACAATGAGCAGTTCTTC | CASSLGTSVHNEQFF
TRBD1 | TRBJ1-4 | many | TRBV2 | TGTGCCAGCAGTGAAGCAATTCACCGGGACAGCTCTGAAAAACTGTTTTTT | CASSEAIHRDSSEKLFF
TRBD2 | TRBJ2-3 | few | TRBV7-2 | TGTGCCGGCAGCTACCTAGCGGGAGGGCCAGATACGCAGTATTTT | CAGSYLAGGPDTQYF
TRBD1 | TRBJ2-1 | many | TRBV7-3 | TGTGCCAGCAGCTTAAAGGGACAGGTGAACAATGAGCAGTTCTTC | CASSLKGQVNNEQFF
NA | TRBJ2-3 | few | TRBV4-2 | TGTGCCAGCAGCCAAGAGAGTACGACAGATACGCAGTATTTT | CASSQESTTDTQYF